The 25 T cell receptor beta chains below were found in one sample sequenced in a study of blood T cell repertoires in COVID-19. Sequencing was performed with immunoSEQ multiplex PCR; in TCRdb, only in-frame clones are kept and a portion is missing. The sample gives 90,000 or so clones, 86% of which show up once; roughly 25% is in the top ten. Input material: peripheral blood. These receptors were taken from a human donor in a cohort sampled during active COVID-19.

The rearrangement joins TRBV6-2 or TRBV6-3 to TRBJ2-1; 8 bases line up with TRBD2. CDR3 length: 17 residues. Trimming at V came to 0 bases and at J to 4 bases, leaving 8 bases not matched to a gene. From germline, CDR1 is MNHEY and CDR2 SVGEGT. The CDR3 nucleotides read TGTGCCAGCAGTTACTCCCTCCAGGTAGCGGGGTACAATGAGCAGTTCTTC. Amino acids: CASSYSLQVAGYNEQFF.

CDR3 residues: CASSLGQGSTYEQYF. For the CDR3, the DNA is TGTGCCAGCAGCTTAGGTCAGGGGTCAACCTACGAGCAGTACTTC. This chain connects TRBV7-2 to TRBJ2-7, with D possibly TRBD1 on 6 matching bases. The CDR3 is made up of 15 amino acids. Germline CDR1 reads SGHTA; CDR2 reads FQGNSA. Trimming left V 1 base short and J 2 bases short, with 12 bases between.

The rearrangement joins TRBV20-1 to TRBJ2-7; possibly TRBD2 for D (5 bases). Germline loops: CDR1 DFQATT, CDR2 SNEGSKA (reference sequence). This CDR3 contains 11 residues. Trimming removed 7 bases at V and 5 bases at J, with 12 bases between. CDR3 sequence: CSGYTGNEQYF. DNA of the CDR3: TGCAGTGGCTACACCGGGAACGAGCAGTACTTC.

In regard to this clone: The DNA is left out, because the CDR3 cannot be placed on it with certainty; the CDR3 is given as TCRdb lists it. V gene TRBV27 combines with J gene TRBJ1-5. Germline values: CDR1 MNHEY, CDR2 SMNVEV (reference sequence). The CDR3 is 15 amino acids long, termini counted. The CDR3 loop reads CASSLVMGGNQPQHF.

V gene TRBV5-1 combines with J gene TRBJ2-2, with 11 bases lining up with TRBD2. Trimming removed 0 bases from V and 4 bases from J; junction bases left unmatched: 5. CDR1 is SGHRS and CDR2 is YFSETQ in the germline V gene. The CDR3 totals 17 residues. CDR3 in DNA: TGCGCCAGCAGCTTGGTACTAGCGGGAGTAGGCACCGGGGAGCTGTTTTTT. Its protein is CASSLVLAGVGTGELFF. Using reference TRBV5-1 and TRBJ2-2 for the parts outside the CDR3, the full variable domain is KAGVTQTPRYLIKTRGQQVTLSCSPISGHRSVSWYQQTPGQGLQFLFEYFSETQRNKGNFPGRFSGRQFSNSRSEMNVSTLELGDSALYLCASSLVLAGVGTGELFFGEGSRLTVL.

The V gene is TRBV11-3, the J gene TRBJ2-5; D unresolved. Germline V gene sequence: CDR1 SGHNT, CDR2 YENEEA. Trimming stripped 1 base from V and 5 bases from J, with 14 bases between. The CDR3 has 15 amino acids. Here the CDR3 DNA reads TGTGCCAGCAGCTTAGGTCTTGAGGCCCGCGAGACCCAGTACTTC. It is translated as CASSLGLEARETQYF.

The chain is built from TRBV7-2 and TRBJ1-2; a possible D gene is TRBD1 (6 bases). CDR1 SGHTA and CDR2 FQGNSA come from the germline V gene. The length of the CDR3 is 14 residues. Deletions cut 1 base from V and 3 bases from J, with 9 bases between. CDR3 sequence: CASSLVAGDYGYTF. For the CDR3, the DNA is TGTGCCAGCAGCTTAGTTGCAGGGGACTATGGCTACACCTTC.

This rearrangement joins TRBV12-5 to TRBJ2-2, with 10 bases fitting TRBD1. Per germline, CDR1 LGHNT and CDR2 FRNRAP. Losses at the gene ends were 5 bases for V and 6 bases for J; bases not matched to a gene: 6. The CDR3 contains 15 residues. DNA for the CDR3: TGTGCTAGTGGTCCGGGGACAGGGGATCCCGGGGAGCTGTTTTTT. Its translation is CASGPGTGDPGELFF.

The chain joins TRBV30 to TRBJ2-3, with D perhaps TRBD2 (6 bases). From germline, CDR1 is GTSNPN and CDR2 SVGIG (reference sequence). V was shortened by 0 bases and J by 0 bases, with 10 bases between the two germline ends. The CDR3 runs to 15 residues. The chain's CDR3 is CAWSVVAGSTDTQYF. The CDR3, as DNA: TGTGCCTGGAGTGTAGTGGCGGGGAGCACAGATACGCAGTATTTT. Combining the CDR3 with reference TRBV30 and TRBJ2-3 gives the whole variable domain SQTIHQWPATLVQPVGSPLSLECTVEGTSNPNLYWYRQAAGRGLQLLFYSVGIGQISSEVPQNLSASRPQDRQFILSSKKLLLSDSGFYLCAWSVVAGSTDTQYFGPGTRLTVL.

The CDR3 bases are TGTGCCAGCAGCCAAGATCGACAGGGGTACGAGCAGTACTTC. It translates to CASSQDRQGYEQYF. The V call is TRBV3-1 (or the pseudogene TRBV3-2), the J call TRBJ2-7; TRBD1 matches 8 bases. The CDR3 consists of 14 residues. CDR1 and CDR2 (germline): LGHDT, YNNKEL (reference sequence). V gave up 0 bases and J gave up 4 bases; unmatched junction bases: 2.

The chain couples TRBV5-1 to TRBJ1-2; D ambiguous. The germline V gene encodes CDR1 SGHRS and CDR2 YFSETQ. The CDR3 length is 15 residues. Trimming stripped 5 bases from V and 7 bases from J, with 21 bases between. In DNA, the CDR3 is TGCGCCAGCAGACCAGACGGAGGGCTGCCGGTTGGCTACACCTTC. Translated, it gives CASRPDGGLPVGYTF.

The gene calls are TRBV5-1 and TRBJ2-3; D is ambiguous. Germline CDR1 is SGHRS and CDR2 is YFSETQ. This CDR3 is built from 13 residues. V was trimmed by 4 bases and J by 6 bases, leaving 12 bases between them. This CDR3 reads CASSVSPRDTQYF. The CDR3 coding sequence is TGCGCCAGCAGCGTTTCCCCGAGGGATACGCAGTATTTT. Supplemented by reference TRBV5-1 and TRBJ2-3, the full variable domain reads KAGVTQTPRYLIKTRGQQVTLSCSPISGHRSVSWYQQTPGQGLQFLFEYFSETQRNKGNFPGRFSGRQFSNSRSEMNVSTLELGDSALYLCASSVSPRDTQYFGPGTRLTVL.

J is TRBJ2-3 and V is TRBV7-3, with 7 bases lining up with TRBD2. The CDR3 runs 16 residues. The germline gives CDR1 SGHTA, CDR2 FQGTGA. V gave up 2 bases and J gave up 4 bases; unmatched junction bases: 9. CDR3 loop: CASSLLGEGHADTQYF. For the CDR3, the DNA is TGTGCCAGCAGCTTACTCGGGGAGGGCCACGCAGATACGCAGTATTTT.

The genes are TRBV7-3 and TRBJ2-3; a weak D match, TRBD1 (6 bases). The V gene lost 5 bases and the J gene lost 2 bases, with 14 bases spanning the gap. The germline gives CDR1 SGHTA, CDR2 FQGTGA. This CDR3 is built from 15 residues. The CDR3 DNA reads as TGTGCCAGCAGCCCACAGGGCTTTATCACAGATACGCAGTATTTT. This codes for CASSPQGFITDTQYF.

V is TRBV9 and J is TRBJ2-5; TRBD2 matches at 11 bases. Germline V lookup: CDR1 SGDLS, CDR2 YYNGEE. This CDR3 comprises 16 residues. The trim removed 2 bases at V and 2 bases at J, leaving 5 bases unmatched. The CDR3 protein is CASSVSSGRRQETQYF. DNA for the CDR3: TGTGCCAGCAGCGTTTCTAGCGGGAGGCGTCAAGAGACCCAGTACTTC. Full variable domain (missing parts from reference TRBV9 and TRBJ2-5): DSGVTQTPKHLITATGQRVTLRCSPRSGDLSVYWYQQSLDQGLQFLIQYYNGEERAKGNILERFSAQQFPDLHSELNLSSLELGDSALYFCASSVSSGRRQETQYFGPGTRLLVL.

This sequence joins TRBV6-5 and TRBJ1-2; D perhaps matches TRBD1 (6 bases). The ends were cut back, 6 bases at V and 6 bases at J, with 14 bases in the middle. Germline lookup yields CDR1 MNHEY and CDR2 SVGAGI. This CDR3 has 13 amino acids. The CDR3 bases are TGTGCCAGCAGCTCCACAGGGACGGATGGCTACACCTTC. Residues: CASSSTGTDGYTF.

The V and J genes are TRBV7-8 and TRBJ2-7; tentatively, D is TRBD2 (5 bases). Trimming removed 5 bases from V and 3 bases from J, with 14 bases in between. CDR3 size: 14 residues. CDR1 SGHVS and CDR2 FQNEAQ come from the germline V gene. The CDR3 reads CASSNIGLGYEQYF. In DNA form, the CDR3 reads TGTGCCAGCAGCAACATTGGACTGGGCTACGAGCAGTACTTC.

The table lists this clone with a few counts. This chain connects TRBV10-1 to TRBJ2-7; no clear D. Trimming left V 5 bases short and J 0 bases short, with 5 bases between. The germline V gene has CDR1 WNHNN and CDR2 SYGVQD (reference sequence). This CDR3 is built from 12 residues. Here the CDR3 reads CASSPGSYEQYF. CDR3 in DNA: TGCGCCAGCAGTCCAGGCTCCTACGAGCAGTACTTC.

The chain has TRBV28 and TRBJ1-2; D gene unclear. Per the germline V gene, CDR1 is MDHEN and CDR2 is SYDVKM. CDR3 length: 11 residues. V shed 3 bases and J shed 9 bases, with 8 bases lying between them. CDR3 bases: TGTGCCAGCAGTTTGATGGAGCGCTACACCTTC. Residues: CASSLMERYTF.

The rearrangement uses TRBV6-6 and TRBJ1-4, with D unresolved. This CDR3 comprises 13 residues. CDR1 and CDR2 (germline): MNHNY, SVGAGI (reference sequence). V lost 2 bases, J lost 8 bases, and 9 bases lay in between. The CDR3 sequence is CASSYTGWEKLFF. DNA for the CDR3: TGTGCCAGCAGTTACACGGGTTGGGAAAAACTGTTTTTT.

This clone was observed a single time. The J gene is TRBJ2-1, the V gene TRBV19; 10 nucleotides agree with TRBD1. V shed 3 bases, J shed 8 bases, and the junction held 4 bases outside the gene matches. The V gene's germline CDR1 is LNHDA and CDR2 SQIVND (reference sequence). The CDR3 totals 14 residues. The CDR3 bases are TGTGCCAGTAGTATGACAGGGACAGGGGATGAGCAGTTCTTC. It codes for CASSMTGTGDEQFF. Drawing the rest from reference TRBV19 and TRBJ2-1, the complete variable domain is DGGITQSPKYLFRKEGQNVTLSCEQNLNHDAMYWYRQDPGQGLRLIYYSQIVNDFQKGDIAEGYSVSREKKESFPLTVTSAQKNPTAFYLCASSMTGTGDEQFFGPGTRLTVL.

The J gene is TRBJ2-3, the V gene TRBV5-6; D might be TRBD2 (5 bases). V lost 0 bases, J lost 6 bases, and 8 bases lay in between. CDR3 length equals 13 residues. Per germline, CDR1 SGHDT and CDR2 YYEEEE. The CDR3 nucleotides read TGTGCCAGCAGCTTGGAGCGGAGGGATACGCAGTATTTT. As protein: CASSLERRDTQYF. Supplemented by reference TRBV5-6 and TRBJ2-3, the full variable domain reads DAGVTQSPTHLIKTRGQQVTLRCSPKSGHDTVSWYQQALGQGPQFIFQYYEEEERQRGNFPDRFSGHQFPNYSSELNVNALLLGDSALYLCASSLERRDTQYFGPGTRLTVL.

About this clone: Other DNA sequences of this sample code for an identical CDR3. The chain uses TRBV6-2 or TRBV6-3 and TRBJ2-3, with 7 bases matching TRBD2. J lost 6 bases, V lost 0 bases, and 6 bases had no gene match. The length of the CDR3 is 15 residues. Germline CDR1 reads MNHEY; CDR2 reads SVGEGT. The chain's CDR3 is CASSYSTSGGDTQYF. The CDR3 bases are TGTGCCAGCAGTTACTCGACCTCGGGAGGCGATACGCAGTATTTT.

The chain is built from TRBV6-5 and TRBJ2-7, with TRBD2 as a possible D gene (6 bases). V lost 5 bases and J 4 bases, leaving 18 bases between the germline ends. The CDR3 covers 15 residues. Looked up from germline, CDR1 is MNHEY and CDR2 is SVGAGI. CDR3 in DNA: TGTGCCAGCAGTAAAACCGGGACTCACAGGTACGAGCAGTACTTC. This translates into CASSKTGTHRYEQYF.

About this clone: Other DNA sequences from this sample encode an identical CDR3 as well. This chain uses TRBV18 with TRBJ2-1, with 8 bases lining up with TRBD2. The trim removed 0 bases at V and 6 bases at J, leaving 4 bases unmatched. Looked up from germline, CDR1 is KGHSH and CDR2 is LQKENI. This CDR3 is 15 amino acids long. For the CDR3, the DNA is TGTGCCAGCTCACCACCGAGCGGGAGCCTCAATGAGCAGTTCTTC. It encodes CASSPPSGSLNEQFF.